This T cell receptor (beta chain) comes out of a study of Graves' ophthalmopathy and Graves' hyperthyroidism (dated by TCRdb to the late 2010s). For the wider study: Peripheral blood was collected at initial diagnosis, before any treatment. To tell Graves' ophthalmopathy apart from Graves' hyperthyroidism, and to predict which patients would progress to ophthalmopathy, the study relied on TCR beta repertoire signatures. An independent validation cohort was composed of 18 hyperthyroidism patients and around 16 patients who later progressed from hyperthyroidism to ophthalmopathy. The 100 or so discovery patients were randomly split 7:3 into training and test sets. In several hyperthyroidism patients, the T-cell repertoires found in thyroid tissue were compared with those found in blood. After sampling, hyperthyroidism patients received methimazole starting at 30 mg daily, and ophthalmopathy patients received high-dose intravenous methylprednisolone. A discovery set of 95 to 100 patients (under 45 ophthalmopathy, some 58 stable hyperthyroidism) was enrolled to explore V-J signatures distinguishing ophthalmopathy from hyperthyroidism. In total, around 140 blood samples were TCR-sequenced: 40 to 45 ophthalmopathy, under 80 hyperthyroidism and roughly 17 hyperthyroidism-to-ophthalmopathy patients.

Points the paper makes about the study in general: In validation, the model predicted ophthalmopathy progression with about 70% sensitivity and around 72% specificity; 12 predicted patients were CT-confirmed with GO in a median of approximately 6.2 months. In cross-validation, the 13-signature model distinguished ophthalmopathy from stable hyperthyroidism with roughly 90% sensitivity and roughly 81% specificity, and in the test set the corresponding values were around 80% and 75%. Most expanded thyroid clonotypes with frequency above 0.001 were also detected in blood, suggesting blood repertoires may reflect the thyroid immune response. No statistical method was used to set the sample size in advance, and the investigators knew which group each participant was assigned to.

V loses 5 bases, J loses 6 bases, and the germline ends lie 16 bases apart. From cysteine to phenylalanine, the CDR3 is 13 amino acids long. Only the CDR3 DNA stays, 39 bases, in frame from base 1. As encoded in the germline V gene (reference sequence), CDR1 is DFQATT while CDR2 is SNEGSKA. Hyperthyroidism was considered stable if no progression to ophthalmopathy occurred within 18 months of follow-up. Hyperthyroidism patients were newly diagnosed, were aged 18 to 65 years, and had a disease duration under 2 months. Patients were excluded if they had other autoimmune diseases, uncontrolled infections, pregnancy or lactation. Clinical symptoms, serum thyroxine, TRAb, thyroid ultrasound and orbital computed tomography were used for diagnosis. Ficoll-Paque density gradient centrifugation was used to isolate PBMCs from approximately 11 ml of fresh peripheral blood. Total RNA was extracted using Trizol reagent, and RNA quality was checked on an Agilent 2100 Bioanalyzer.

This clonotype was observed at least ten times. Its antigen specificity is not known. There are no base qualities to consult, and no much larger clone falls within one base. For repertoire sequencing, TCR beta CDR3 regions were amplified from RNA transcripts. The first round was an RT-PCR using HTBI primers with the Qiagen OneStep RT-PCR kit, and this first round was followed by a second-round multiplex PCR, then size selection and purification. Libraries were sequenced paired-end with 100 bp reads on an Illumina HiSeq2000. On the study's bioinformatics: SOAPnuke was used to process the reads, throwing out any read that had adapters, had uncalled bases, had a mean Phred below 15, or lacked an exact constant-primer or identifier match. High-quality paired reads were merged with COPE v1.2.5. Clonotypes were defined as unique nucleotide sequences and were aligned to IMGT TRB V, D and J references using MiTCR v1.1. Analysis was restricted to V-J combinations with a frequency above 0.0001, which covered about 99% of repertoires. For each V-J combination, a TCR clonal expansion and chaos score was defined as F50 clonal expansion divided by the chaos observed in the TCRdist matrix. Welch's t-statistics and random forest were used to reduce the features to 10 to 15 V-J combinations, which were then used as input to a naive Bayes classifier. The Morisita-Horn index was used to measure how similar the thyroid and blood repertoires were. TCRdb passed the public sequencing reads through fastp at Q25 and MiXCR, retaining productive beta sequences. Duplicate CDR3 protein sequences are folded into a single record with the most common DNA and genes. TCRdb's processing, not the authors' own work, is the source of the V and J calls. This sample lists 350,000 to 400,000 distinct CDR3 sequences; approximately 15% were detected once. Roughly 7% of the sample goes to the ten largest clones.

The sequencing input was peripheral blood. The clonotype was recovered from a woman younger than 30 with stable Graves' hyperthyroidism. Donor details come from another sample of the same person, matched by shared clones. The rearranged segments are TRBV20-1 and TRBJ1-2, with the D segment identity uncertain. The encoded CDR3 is CSAAAETQNGYTF. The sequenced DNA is TGCAGTGCTGCCGCCGAGACCCAGAATGGCTACACCTTC.